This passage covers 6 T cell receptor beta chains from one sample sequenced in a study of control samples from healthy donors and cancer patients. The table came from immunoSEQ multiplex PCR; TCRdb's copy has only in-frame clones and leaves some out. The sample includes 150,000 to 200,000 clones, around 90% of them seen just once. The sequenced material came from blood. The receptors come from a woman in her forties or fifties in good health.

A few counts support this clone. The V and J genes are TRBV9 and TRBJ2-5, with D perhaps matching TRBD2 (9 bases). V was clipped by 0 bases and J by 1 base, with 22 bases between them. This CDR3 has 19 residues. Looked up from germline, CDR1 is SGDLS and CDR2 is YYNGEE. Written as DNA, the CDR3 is TGTGCCAGCAGCGTAGCGGCTAGCGGGACAGGACCATCCCAAGAGACCCAGTACTTC. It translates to CASSVAASGTGPSQETQYF.

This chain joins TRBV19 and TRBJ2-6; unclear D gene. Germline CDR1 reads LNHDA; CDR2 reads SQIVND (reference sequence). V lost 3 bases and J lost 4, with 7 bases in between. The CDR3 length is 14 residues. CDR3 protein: CASSIGRGANVLTF. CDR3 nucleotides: TGTGCCAGTAGTATTGGCAGGGGGGCCAACGTCCTGACTTTC.

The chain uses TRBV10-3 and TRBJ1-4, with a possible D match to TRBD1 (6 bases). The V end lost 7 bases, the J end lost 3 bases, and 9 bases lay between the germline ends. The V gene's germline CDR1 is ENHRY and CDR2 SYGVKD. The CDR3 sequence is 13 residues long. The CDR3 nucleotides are TGTGCCATCACAAGGGGGGCTAATGAAAAACTGTTTTTT. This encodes CAITRGANEKLFF.

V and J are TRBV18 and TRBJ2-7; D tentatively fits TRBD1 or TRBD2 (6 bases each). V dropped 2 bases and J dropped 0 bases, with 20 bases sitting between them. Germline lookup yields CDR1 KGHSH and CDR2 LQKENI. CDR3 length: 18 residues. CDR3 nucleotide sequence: TGTGCCAGCTCACCAATGGGACTCAGGGGAAAGGGCTCCTACGAGCAGTACTTC. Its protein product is CASSPMGLRGKGSYEQYF.

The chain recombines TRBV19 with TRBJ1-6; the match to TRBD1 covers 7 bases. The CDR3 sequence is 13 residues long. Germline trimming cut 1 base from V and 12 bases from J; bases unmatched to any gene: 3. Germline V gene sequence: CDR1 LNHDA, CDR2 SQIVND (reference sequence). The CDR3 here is CASSIGAGGPLHF. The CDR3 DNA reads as TGTGCCAGTAGTATAGGGGCAGGGGGACCCCTCCACTTT.

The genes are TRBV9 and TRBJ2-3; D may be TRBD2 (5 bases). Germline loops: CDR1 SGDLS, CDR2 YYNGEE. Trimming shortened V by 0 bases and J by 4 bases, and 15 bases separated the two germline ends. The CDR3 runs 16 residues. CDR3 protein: CASSVDGPRRSDTQYF. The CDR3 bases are TGTGCCAGCAGCGTAGATGGACCCCGGAGGTCAGATACGCAGTATTTT.